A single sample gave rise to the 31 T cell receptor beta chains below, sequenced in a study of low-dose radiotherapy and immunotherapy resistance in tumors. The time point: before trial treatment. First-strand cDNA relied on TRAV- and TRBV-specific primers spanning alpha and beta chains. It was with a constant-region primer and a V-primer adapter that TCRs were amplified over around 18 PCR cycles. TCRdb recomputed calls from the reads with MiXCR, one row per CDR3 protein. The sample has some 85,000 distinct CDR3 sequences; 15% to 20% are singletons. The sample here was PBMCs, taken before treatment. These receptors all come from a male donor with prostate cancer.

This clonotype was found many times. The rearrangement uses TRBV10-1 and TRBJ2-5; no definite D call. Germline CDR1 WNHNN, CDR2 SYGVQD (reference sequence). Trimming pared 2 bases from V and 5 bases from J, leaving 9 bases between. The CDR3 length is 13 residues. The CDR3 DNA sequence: TGCGCCAGCAGTGAGAGGGTTGGGGAGACCCAGTACTTC. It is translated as CASSERVGETQYF.

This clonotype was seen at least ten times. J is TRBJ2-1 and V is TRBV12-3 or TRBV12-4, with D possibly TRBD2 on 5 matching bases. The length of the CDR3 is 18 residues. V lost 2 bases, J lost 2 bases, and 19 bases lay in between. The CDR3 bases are TGTGCCAGCAGTTTATTGCGCGGTGGTAGCGCCACCTACAATGAGCAGTTCTTC. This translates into CASSLLRGGSATYNEQFF.

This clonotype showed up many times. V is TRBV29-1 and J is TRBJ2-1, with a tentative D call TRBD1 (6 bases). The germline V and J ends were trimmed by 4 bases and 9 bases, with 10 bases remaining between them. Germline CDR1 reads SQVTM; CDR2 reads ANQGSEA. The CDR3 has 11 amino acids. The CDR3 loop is CSVVGASEQFF. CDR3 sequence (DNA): TGCAGCGTTGTGGGGGCTAGTGAGCAGTTCTTC.

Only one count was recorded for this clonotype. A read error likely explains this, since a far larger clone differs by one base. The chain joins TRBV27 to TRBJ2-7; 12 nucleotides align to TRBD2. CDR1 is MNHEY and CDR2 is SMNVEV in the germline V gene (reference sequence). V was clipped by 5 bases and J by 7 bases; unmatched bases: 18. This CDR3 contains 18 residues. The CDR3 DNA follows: TGTGCCAGCAGTGCCATGCCGACTAGCGGGAGCTCCTACAATGAGCAGTACTTC. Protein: CASSAMPTSGSSYNEQYF.

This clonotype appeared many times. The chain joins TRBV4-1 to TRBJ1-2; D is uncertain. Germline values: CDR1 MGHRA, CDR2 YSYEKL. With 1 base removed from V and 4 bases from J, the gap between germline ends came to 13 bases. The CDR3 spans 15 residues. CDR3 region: CASSQVVRESYGYTF. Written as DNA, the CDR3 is TGCGCCAGCAGCCAAGTTGTGAGGGAGAGCTATGGCTACACCTTC.

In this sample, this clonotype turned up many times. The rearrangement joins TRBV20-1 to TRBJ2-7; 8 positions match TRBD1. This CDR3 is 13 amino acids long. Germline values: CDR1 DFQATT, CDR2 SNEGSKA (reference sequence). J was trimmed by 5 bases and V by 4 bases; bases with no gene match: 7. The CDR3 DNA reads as TGCAGTGCTAATGGACAGGGTAAGGACGAGCAGTACTTC. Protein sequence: CSANGQGKDEQYF.

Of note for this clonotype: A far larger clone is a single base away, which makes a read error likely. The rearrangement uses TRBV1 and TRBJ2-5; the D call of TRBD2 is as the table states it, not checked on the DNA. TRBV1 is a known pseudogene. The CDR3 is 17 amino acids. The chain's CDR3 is CASSQGLAGGYGKTQYF. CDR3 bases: TGCGCCAGCAGCCAAGGGCTAGCGGGAGGCTATGGGAAGACCCAGTACTTC.

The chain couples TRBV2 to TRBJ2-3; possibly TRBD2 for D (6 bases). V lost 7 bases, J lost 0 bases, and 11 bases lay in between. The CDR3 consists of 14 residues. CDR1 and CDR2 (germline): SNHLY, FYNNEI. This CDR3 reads CASIRGSSTDTQYF. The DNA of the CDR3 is TGTGCCAGCATCCGGGGGTCTAGCACAGATACGCAGTATTTT.

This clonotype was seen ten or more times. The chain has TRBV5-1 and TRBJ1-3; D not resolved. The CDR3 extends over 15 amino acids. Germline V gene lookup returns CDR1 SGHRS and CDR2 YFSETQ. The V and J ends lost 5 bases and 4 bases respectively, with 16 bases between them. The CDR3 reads CASSQDNGQGNTIYF. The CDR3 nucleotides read TGCGCCAGCAGTCAAGACAACGGGCAAGGAAACACCATATATTTT.

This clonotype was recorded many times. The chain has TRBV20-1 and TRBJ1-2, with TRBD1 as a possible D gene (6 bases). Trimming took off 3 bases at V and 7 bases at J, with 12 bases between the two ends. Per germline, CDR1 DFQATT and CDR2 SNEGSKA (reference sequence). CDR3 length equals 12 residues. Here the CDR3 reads CSARRQDAGYTF. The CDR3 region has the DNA TGCAGTGCTAGGAGACAGGACGCTGGCTACACCTTC.

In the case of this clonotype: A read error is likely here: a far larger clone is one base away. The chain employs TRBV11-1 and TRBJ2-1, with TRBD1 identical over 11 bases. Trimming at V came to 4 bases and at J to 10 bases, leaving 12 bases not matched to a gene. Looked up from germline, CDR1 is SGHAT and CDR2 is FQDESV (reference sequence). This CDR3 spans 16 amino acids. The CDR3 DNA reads TGTGCCAGCAGCTCGAGGGGACAGGGGGTCTCCTACGAGCAGTTCTTC. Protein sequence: CASSSRGQGVSYEQFF. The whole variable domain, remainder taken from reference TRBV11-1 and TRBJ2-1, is EAEVAQSPRYKITEKSQAVAFWCDPISGHATLYWYRQILGQGPELLVQFQDESVVDDSQLPKDRFSAERLKGVDSTLKIQPAELGDSAMYLCASSSRGQGVSYEQFFGPGTRLTVL.

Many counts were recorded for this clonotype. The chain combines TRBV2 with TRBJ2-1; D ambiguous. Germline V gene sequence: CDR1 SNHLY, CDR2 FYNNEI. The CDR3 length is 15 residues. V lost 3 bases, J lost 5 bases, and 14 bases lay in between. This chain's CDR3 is CASSELGLPNNEQFF. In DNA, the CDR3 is TGTGCCAGCAGTGAGTTGGGCCTACCCAACAATGAGCAGTTCTTC.

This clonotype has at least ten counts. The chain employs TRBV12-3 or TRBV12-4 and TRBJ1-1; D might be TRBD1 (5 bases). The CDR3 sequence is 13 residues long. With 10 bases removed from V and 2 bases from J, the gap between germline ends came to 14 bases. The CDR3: CATTRDLNTEAFF. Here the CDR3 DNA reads TGTGCCACAACCCGGGACTTAAACACTGAAGCTTTCTTT.

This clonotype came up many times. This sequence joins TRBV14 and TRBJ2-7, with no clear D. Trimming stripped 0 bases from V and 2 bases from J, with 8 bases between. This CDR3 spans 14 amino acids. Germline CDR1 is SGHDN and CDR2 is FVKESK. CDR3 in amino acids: CASSQDLVTYEQYF. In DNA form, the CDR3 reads TGTGCCAGCAGCCAAGATCTCGTAACCTACGAGCAGTACTTC.

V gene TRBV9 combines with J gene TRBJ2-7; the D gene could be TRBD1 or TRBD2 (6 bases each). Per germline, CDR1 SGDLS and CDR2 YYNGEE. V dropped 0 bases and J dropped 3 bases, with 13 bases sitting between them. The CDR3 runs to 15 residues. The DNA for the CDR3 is TGTGCCAGCAGCGTAGAGGGGGGAACCGGCTACGAGCAGTACTTC. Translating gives CASSVEGGTGYEQYF.

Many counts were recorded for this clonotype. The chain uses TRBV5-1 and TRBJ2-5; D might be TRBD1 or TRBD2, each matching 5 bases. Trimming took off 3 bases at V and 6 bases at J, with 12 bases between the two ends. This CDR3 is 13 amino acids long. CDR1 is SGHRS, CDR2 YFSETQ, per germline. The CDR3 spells CASSWDGAQTQYF. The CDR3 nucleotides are TGCGCCAGCAGCTGGGACGGGGCTCAGACCCAGTACTTC.

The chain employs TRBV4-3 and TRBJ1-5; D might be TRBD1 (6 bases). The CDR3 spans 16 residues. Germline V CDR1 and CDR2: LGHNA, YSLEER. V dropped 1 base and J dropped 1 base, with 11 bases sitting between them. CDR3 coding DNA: TGCGCCAGCAGCCAAGGGTCCAGGGGAAGCAATCAGCCCCAGCATTTT. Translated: CASSQGSRGSNQPQHF.

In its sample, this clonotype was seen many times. This CDR3 is CASTNPAGVFRFF. The DNA of the CDR3 is TGTGCCAGCACCAACCCGGCCGGCGTCTTCCGGTTCTTC. This chain joins TRBV6-2 or TRBV6-3 and TRBJ2-1; no reliable D call. Trimming took 7 bases from V and 15 from J, leaving 22 bases between them. CDR1 is MNHEY, CDR2 SVGEGT, per germline. This CDR3 is 13 amino acids long.

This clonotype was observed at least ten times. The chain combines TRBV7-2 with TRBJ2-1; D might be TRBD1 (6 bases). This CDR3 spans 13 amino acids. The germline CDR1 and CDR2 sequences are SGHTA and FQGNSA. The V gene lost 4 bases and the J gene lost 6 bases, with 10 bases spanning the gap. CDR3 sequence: CASSYGQSNEQFF. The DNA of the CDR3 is TGTGCCAGCAGCTACGGACAGAGCAATGAGCAGTTCTTC.

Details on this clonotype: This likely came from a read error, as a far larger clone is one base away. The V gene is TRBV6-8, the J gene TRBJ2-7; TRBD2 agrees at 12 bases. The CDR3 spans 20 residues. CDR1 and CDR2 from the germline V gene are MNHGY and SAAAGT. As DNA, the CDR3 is TGTGCCAGCAGTTACGGATGGACTAGCGGGAAAGCAATAGGGTCCTACGGGCAGTACTTC. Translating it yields CASSYGWTSGKAIGSYGQYF.

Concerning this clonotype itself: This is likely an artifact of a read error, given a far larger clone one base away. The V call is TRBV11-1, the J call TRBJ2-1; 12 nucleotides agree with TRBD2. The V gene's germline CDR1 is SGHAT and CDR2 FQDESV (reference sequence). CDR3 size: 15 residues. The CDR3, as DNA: TGTGTCAGCAGCGTAGGACTAGCGGGGACCGATGAGCAGTTCTTC. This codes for CVSSVGLAGTDEQFF.

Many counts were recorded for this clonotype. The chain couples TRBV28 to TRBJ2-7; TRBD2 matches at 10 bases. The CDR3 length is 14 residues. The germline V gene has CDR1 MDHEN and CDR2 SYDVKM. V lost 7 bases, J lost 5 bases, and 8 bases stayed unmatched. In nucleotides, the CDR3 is TGTGCCAGCACCGAAGCGGGAGGGACGAACGAGCAGTACTTC. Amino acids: CASTEAGGTNEQYF.

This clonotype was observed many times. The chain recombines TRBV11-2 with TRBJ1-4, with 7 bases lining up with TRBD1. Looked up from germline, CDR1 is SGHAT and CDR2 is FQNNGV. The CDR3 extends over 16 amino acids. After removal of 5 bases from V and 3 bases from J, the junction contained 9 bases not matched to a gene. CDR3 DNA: TGTGCCAGCAGCATCACAGGGGCTCGGGCTAATGAAAAACTGTTTTTT. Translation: CASSITGARANEKLFF.

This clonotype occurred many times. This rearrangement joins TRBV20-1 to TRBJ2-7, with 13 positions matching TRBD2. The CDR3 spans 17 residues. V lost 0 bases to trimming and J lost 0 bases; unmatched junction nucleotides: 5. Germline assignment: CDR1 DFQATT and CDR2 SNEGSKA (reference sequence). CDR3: CSAREWTSGSISYEQYF. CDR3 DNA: TGCAGTGCTAGAGAGTGGACTAGCGGGAGTATCTCCTACGAGCAGTACTTC.

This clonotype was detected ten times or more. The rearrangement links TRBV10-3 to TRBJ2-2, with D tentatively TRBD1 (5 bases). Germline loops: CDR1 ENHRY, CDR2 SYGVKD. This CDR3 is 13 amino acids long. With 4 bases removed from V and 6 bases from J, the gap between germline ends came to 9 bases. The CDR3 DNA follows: TGTGCCATCAGTGCAGGGTCTCCCGGGGAGCTGTTTTTT. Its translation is CAISAGSPGELFF.

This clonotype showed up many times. The CDR3 spells CASRKTDPPYEQYF. DNA of the CDR3: TGTGCCAGCAGAAAGACAGATCCACCCTACGAGCAGTACTTC. V and J are TRBV7-2 and TRBJ2-7, with TRBD1 as a possible D gene (5 bases). The CDR3 consists of 14 residues. Germline lookup yields CDR1 SGHTA and CDR2 FQGNSA. Trimming removed 6 bases from V and 2 bases from J, with 14 bases in between.

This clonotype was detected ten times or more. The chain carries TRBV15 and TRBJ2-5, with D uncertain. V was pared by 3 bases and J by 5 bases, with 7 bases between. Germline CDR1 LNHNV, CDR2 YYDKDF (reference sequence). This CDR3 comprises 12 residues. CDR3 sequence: CATSSGRETQYF. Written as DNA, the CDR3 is TGTGCCACCAGCAGTGGTCGGGAGACCCAGTACTTC. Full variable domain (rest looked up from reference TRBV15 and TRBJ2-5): DAMVIQNPRYQVTQFGKPVTLSCSQTLNHNVMYWYQQKSSQAPKLLFHYYDKDFNNEADTPDNFQSRRPNTSFCFLDIRSPGLGDTAMYLCATSSGRETQYFGPGTRLLVL.

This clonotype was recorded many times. In DNA form, the CDR3 reads TGTGCCCGGGGAACTCCTACTAACTATGGCTACACCTTC. Its translation is CARGTPTNYGYTF. The rearrangement links TRBV30 to TRBJ1-2; D unresolved. This CDR3 is 13 amino acids long. Germline V lookup: CDR1 GTSNPN, CDR2 SVGIG (reference sequence). V lost 8 bases to trimming and J lost 0 bases, with 13 bases between them.

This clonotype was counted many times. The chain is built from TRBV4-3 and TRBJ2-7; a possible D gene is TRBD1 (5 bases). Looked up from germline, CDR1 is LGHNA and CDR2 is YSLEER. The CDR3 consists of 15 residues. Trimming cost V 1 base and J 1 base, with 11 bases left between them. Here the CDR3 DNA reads TGCGCCAGCAGCCAAGGCTACAGGACGTCCTACGAGCAGTACTTC. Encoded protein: CASSQGYRTSYEQYF.

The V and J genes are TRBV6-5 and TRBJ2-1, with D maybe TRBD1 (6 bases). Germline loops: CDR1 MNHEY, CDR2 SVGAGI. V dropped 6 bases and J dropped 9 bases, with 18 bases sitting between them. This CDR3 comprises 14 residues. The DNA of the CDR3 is TGTGCCAGCAGGAGGGACAATACAATGATTGAGCAGTTCTTC. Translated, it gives CASRRDNTMIEQFF.

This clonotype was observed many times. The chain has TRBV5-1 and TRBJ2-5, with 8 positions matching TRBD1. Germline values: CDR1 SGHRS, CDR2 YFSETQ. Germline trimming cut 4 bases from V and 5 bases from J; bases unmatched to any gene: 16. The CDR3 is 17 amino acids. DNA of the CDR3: TGCGCCAGCAGCGCGGGCAGGTCAGGGGGCGCTAGGGAGACCCAGTACTTC. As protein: CASSAGRSGGARETQYF.